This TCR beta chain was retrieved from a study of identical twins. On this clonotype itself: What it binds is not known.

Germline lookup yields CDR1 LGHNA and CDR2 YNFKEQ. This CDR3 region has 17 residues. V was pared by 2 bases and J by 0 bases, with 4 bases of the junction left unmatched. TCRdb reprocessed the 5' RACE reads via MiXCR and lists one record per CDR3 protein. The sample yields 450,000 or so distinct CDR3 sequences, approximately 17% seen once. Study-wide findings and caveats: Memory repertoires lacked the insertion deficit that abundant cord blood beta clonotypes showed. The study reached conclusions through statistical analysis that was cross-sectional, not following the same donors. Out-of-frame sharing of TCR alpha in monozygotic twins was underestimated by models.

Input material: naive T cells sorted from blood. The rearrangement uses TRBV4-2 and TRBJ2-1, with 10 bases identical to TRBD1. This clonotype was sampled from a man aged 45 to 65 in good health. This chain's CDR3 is CASSQMGQGTSYNEQFF. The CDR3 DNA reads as TGTGCCAGCAGCCAAATGGGACAGGGGACCTCCTACAATGAGCAGTTCTTC.